The T cell receptor (beta chain) described here comes from a study of blood T cells in healthy people across ages. Broader study findings: The diversity estimates, figures obtained from one million T cells, were considered underestimates.

Turning to this clonotype: The antigen is undetermined.

The germline V gene has CDR1 MDHEN and CDR2 SYDVKM. The CDR3 length is 13 residues. Trimming shortened V by 8 bases and J by 3 bases, and 13 bases separated the two germline ends. For the second PCR, which ran for about 7 to 11 cycles, a sample-barcoded 5' primer and a J-beta primer mix were used. TCRdb redid the calling of the 5' RACE reads with MiXCR, one entry per CDR3 protein. The sample has around 2 million distinct CDR3 sequences, 35% to 50% seen once. The TCR comes from a human donor in good health. The sequenced sample consisted of blood. The rearrangement uses TRBV28 and TRBJ2-5; perhaps TRBD2 as D (6 bases). CDR3 DNA sequence: TGTGCCAGCGTAAGATGGGGGGAAGAGACCCAGTACTTC. It translates to CASVRWGEETQYF.